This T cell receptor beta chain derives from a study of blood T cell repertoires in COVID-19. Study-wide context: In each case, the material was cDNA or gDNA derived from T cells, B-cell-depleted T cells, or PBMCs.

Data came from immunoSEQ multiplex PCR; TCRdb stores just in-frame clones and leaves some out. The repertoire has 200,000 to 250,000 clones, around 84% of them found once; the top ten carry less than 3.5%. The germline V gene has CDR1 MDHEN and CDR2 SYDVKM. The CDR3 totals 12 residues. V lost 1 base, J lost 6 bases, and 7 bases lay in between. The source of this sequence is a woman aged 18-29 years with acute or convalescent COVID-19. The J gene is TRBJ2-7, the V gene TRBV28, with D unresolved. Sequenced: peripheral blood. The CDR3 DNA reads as TGTGCCAGCAGTTTATCCCTCTCCGAGCAGTACTTC. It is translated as CASSLSLSEQYF.